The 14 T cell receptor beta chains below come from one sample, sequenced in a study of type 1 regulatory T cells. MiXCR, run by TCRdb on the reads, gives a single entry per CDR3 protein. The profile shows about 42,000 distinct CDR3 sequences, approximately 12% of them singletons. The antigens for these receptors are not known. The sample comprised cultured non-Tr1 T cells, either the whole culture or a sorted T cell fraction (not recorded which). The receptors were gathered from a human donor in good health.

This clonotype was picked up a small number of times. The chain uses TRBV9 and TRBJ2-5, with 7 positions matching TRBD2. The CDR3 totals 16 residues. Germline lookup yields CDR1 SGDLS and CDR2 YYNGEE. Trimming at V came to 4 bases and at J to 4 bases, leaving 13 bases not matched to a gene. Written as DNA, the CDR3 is TGTGCCAGCAGCCCTCGCGCTGGGGGAGGGAGAGAGACCCAGTACTTC. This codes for CASSPRAGGGRETQYF.

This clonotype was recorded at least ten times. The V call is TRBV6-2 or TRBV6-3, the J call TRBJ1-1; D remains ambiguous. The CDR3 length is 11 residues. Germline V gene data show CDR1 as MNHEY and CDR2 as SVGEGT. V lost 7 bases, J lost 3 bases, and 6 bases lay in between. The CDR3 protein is CASTWDTEAFF. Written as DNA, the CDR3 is TGTGCCAGCACATGGGACACTGAAGCTTTCTTT.

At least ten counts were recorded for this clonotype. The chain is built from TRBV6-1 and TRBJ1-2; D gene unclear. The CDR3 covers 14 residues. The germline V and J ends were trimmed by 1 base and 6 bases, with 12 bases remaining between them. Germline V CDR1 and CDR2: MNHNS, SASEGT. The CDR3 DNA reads TGTGCCAGCAGTGAAGATCCCACCTGGGATGGCTACACCTTC. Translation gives CASSEDPTWDGYTF.

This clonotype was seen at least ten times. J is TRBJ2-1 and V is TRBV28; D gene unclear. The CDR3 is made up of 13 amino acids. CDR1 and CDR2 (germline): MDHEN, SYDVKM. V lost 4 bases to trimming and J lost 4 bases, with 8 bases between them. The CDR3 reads CASSSPGYNEQFF. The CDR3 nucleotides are TGTGCCAGCAGTTCCCCCGGATACAATGAGCAGTTCTTC.

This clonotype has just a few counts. The CDR3 region is CAWSPGFGGNTIYF. CDR3 in DNA: TGTGCCTGGAGTCCCGGGTTTGGGGGAAACACCATATATTTT. The chain combines TRBV30 with TRBJ1-3; D unresolved. Germline assignment: CDR1 GTSNPN and CDR2 SVGIG (reference sequence). The CDR3 totals 14 residues. Trimming left V 2 bases short and J 4 bases short, with 12 bases between.

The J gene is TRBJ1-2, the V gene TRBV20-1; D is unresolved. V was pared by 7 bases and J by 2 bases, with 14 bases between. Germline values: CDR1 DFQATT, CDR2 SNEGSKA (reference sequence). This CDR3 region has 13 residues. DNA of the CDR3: TGCAGTGTTAAAGGCATCGGAAACTATGGCTACACCTTC. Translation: CSVKGIGNYGYTF.

The DNA for the CDR3 is TGTGCCAGCTCACCACCGGGGACAGGGGAATCACCCCTCCACTTT. It translates to CASSPPGTGESPLHF. V and J are TRBV18 and TRBJ1-6, with 10 nucleotides matching TRBD1. Trimming at V came to 0 bases and at J to 10 bases, leaving 3 bases not matched to a gene. CDR1 is KGHSH and CDR2 is LQKENI in the germline V gene. The CDR3 totals 15 residues. Combining the CDR3 with reference TRBV18 and TRBJ1-6 gives the whole variable domain NAGVMQNPRHLVRRRGQEARLRCSPMKGHSHVYWYRQLPEEGLKFMVYLQKENIIDESGMPKERFSAEFPKEGPSILRIQQVVRGDSAAYFCASSPPGTGESPLHFGNGTRLTVT.

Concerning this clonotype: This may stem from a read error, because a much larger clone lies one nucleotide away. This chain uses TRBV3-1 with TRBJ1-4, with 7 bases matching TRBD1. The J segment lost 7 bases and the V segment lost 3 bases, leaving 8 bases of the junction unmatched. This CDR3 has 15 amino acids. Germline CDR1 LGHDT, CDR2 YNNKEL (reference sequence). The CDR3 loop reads CASSHRAGGGEKLFF. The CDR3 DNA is TGTGCCAGCAGCCACCGGGCAGGGGGAGGTGAAAAACTGTTTTTT.

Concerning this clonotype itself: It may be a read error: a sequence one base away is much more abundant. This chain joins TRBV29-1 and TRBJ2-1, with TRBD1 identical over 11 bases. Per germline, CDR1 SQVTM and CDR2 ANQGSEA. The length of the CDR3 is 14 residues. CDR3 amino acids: CGVGDRGGDNEQFF. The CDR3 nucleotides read TGCGGCGTTGGGGACAGGGGGGGGGACAATGAGCAGTTCTTC.

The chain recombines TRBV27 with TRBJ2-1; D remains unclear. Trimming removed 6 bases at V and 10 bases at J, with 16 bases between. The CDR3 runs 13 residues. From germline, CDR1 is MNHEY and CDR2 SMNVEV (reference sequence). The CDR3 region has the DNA TGTGCCAGCAGCCGCGACCTCGTTGGGGAGCAGTTCTTC. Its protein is CASSRDLVGEQFF.

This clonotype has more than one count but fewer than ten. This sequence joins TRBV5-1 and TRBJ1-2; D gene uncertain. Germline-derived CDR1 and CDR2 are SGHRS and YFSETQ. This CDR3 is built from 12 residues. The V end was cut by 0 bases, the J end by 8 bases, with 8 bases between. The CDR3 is CASSLDGYGYTF. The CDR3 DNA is TGCGCCAGCAGCTTGGATGGGTACGGCTACACCTTC.

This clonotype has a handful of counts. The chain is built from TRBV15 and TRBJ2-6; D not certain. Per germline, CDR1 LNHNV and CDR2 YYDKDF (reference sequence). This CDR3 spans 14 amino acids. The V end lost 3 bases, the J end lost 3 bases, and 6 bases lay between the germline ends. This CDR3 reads CATSRDSGANVLTF. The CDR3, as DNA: TGTGCCACCAGCAGGGATAGTGGGGCCAACGTCCTGACTTTC.

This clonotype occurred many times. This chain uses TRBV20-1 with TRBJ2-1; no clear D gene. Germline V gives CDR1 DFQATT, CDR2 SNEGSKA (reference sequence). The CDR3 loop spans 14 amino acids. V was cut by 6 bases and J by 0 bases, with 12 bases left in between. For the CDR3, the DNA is TGCAGTGCCTGGTCCCCGAGCTCCTACAATGAGCAGTTCTTC. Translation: CSAWSPSSYNEQFF.

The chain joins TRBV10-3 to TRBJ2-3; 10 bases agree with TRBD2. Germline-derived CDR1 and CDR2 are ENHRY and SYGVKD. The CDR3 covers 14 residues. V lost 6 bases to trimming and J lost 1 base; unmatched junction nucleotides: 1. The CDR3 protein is CAIRGTSGTDTQYF. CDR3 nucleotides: TGTGCCATCAGGGGGACTAGCGGCACAGATACGCAGTATTTT.